A selection of T cell receptor beta chains follows, all from one sample in a study of long-term antiretroviral therapy in people with HIV. Profiling relied on immunoSEQ multiplex PCR, and the TCRdb table lists in-frame clones only, not all of them. The sample comprises tens of thousands of clones, approximately 86% of which are singletons, and 9% to 15% rests with the top ten. This sample comprised unsorted PBMCs, obtained 1.6 years after starting antiretroviral therapy. These receptors came from a man aged 35 to 55 with HIV. CDR3s include the opening cysteine and the closing phenylalanine or tryptophan. Fields, in order: D gene, V gene, J gene, clone size, CDR3 protein, CDR3 DNA. D genes are given only for firm matches. Size tells how often a clone was seen (once, few, many) or the class of an expanded clone, and some rows leave it out.

>TRBD2|TRBV4-1|TRBJ2-2|NA
CASSQDIWAGGPDTGELFF
TGCGCCAGCAGCCAAGATATTTGGGCGGGAGGGCCGGACACCGGGGAGCTGTTTTTT
>NA|TRBV7-8|TRBJ2-2|NA
CASSFRRTAAGELFF
TGTGCCAGCAGCTTCCGGCGGACCGCGGCCGGGGAGCTGTTTTTT
>NA|TRBV5-6|TRBJ1-5|NA
CASSLRALGPQHF
TGTGCCAGCAGCTTGAGAGCCCTCGGGCCCCAGCATTTT
>NA|TRBV7-9|TRBJ1-1|NA
CASSPGTAESTEAFF
TGTGCCAGCAGCCCCGGGACGGCCGAAAGCACTGAAGCTTTCTTT
>TRBD1|TRBV9|TRBJ2-2|once
CASSAGQVNTGELFF
TGTGCCAGCAGCGCGGGACAGGTGAACACCGGGGAGCTGTTTTTT
>NA|TRBV10-2|TRBJ2-7|NA
CASKGSYEQYF
TGCGCCAGCAAGGGTTCCTACGAGCAGTACTTC
>TRBD1|TRBV6-5|TRBJ1-1|NA
CASSTTGGVEAFF
TGTGCCAGCAGTACGACAGGGGGAGTTGAAGCTTTCTTT
>NA|TRBV19|TRBJ2-2|NA
CASEYKNTGELFF
TGTGCCAGCGAGTACAAGAACACCGGGGAGCTGTTTTTT
>NA|TRBV5-8|TRBJ2-1|NA
CASSWRGGSYNEQFF
TGTGCCAGCAGCTGGAGAGGGGGGTCCTACAATGAGCAGTTCTTC
>TRBD2|TRBV11-2|TRBJ2-2|NA
CASSHYASGGATGELFF
TGTGCCAGCAGCCATTATGCTAGCGGGGGGGCGACCGGGGAGCTGTTTTTT
>NA|TRBV6-5|TRBJ1-1|NA
CASSFGRTEAFF
TGTGCCAGCAGTTTCGGGCGGACTGAAGCTTTCTTT
>NA|TRBV5-1|TRBJ2-7|NA
CASSLFGLSSYEQYF
TGCGCCAGCAGCTTGTTTGGCCTTAGCTCCTACGAGCAGTACTTC
>NA|TRBV28|TRBJ2-7|NA
CASRRGGGASSYEQYF
TGTGCCAGCAGGCGGGGTGGAGGGGCCTCTTCCTACGAGCAGTACTTC
>TRBD2|TRBV4-1|TRBJ2-1|NA
CASSQDTGGPSNEQFF
TGCGCCAGCAGCCAAGATACGGGAGGGCCAAGCAATGAGCAGTTCTTC
>TRBD1|TRBV29-1|TRBJ1-6|NA
CSIRTGYNSPLHF
TGCAGCATTCGGACAGGGTACAATTCACCCCTCCACTTT
>TRBD2|TRBV9|TRBJ2-1|NA
CASSVSGSTSDEQFF
TGTGCCAGCAGCGTAAGCGGGAGTACCAGCGATGAGCAGTTCTTC
>NA|TRBV6-5|TRBJ2-3|NA
CASSYSHVGFTDTQYF
TGTGCCAGCAGTTATAGTCACGTCGGCTTTACAGATACGCAGTATTTT
>NA|TRBV2|TRBJ2-7|NA
CASKVARGLIYEQYF
TGTGCCAGCAAGGTCGCGAGAGGGCTGATCTACGAGCAGTACTTC
>NA|TRBV10-3|TRBJ1-1|NA
CAISLGANTEAFF
TGTGCCATCAGCTTAGGTGCGAACACTGAAGCTTTCTTT
>TRBD1|TRBV12-5|TRBJ2-2|NA
CASGQGGLNTGELFF
TGTGCTAGTGGACAGGGGGGCCTGAACACCGGGGAGCTGTTTTTT
>TRBD1|TRBV19|TRBJ1-3|NA
CASSPRQGVSGNTIYF
TGTGCCAGTAGTCCCAGACAGGGAGTCTCTGGAAACACCATATATTTT
>NA|TRBV5-1|TRBJ2-2|NA
CASSRGNTNTGELFF
TGCGCCAGCAGCAGGGGTAACACGAACACCGGGGAGCTGTTTTTT
>NA|TRBV29-1|TRBJ1-3|few
CSVISGNTIYF
TGCAGCGTGATCTCTGGAAACACCATATATTTT
>NA|TRBV7-9|TRBJ2-5|NA
CASSLASGGLGETQYF
TGTGCCAGCAGCTTAGCGTCTGGGGGGCTGGGGGAGACCCAGTACTTC
>TRBD1|TRBV6-1|TRBJ2-5|NA
CASSRDRGQTETQYF
TGTGCCAGCAGTCGGGACAGGGGGCAGACAGAGACCCAGTACTTC
>TRBD1|TRBV7-9|TRBJ2-5|once
CASSLTGPNFQETQYF
TGTGCCAGCAGCCTGACAGGGCCGAACTTCCAAGAGACCCAGTACTTC
>TRBD1|TRBV2|TRBJ2-7|once
CASMGQGSHEQYF
TGTGCCAGCATGGGACAGGGGTCCCACGAGCAGTACTTC
>NA|TRBV10-3|TRBJ2-7|once
CAIAGQSYEQYF
TGTGCCATCGCGGGACAGTCCTACGAGCAGTACTTC
>NA|TRBV4-1|TRBJ1-4|few
CASSQDGQGGEKLFF
TGCGCCAGCAGCCAAGATGGGCAGGGAGGGGAAAAACTGTTTTTT
>NA|TRBV7-9|TRBJ2-7|NA
CASSLFVGWDNSYEQYF
TGTGCCAGCAGCTTATTCGTAGGCTGGGACAACTCCTACGAGCAGTACTTC
>NA|TRBV6-1|TRBJ1-1|NA
CASSVTRNTEAFF
TGTGCCAGCAGTGTAACTAGGAACACTGAAGCTTTCTTT
>NA|TRBV23-1|TRBJ1-5|NA
CATLQGFNQPQHF
TGCGCCACCCTTCAGGGCTTCAATCAGCCCCAGCATTTT
>NA|TRBV10-2|TRBJ1-2|NA
CASSESPQGRSYGYTF
TGCGCCAGCAGTGAGAGTCCCCAGGGGAGGAGCTATGGCTACACCTTC
>NA|TRBV10-2|TRBJ1-1|NA
CASIQGEGNTEAFF
TGCGCCAGCATCCAGGGTGAGGGGAACACTGAAGCTTTCTTT
>NA|TRBV30|TRBJ1-2|NA
CAWSEWGGFSYTF
TGTGCCTGGAGTGAGTGGGGTGGGTTTAGCTACACCTTC
>NA|TRBV6-5|TRBJ1-2|NA
CASSSLGGGGGYTF
TGTGCCAGCAGTTCGCTTGGGGGCGGCGGGGGCTACACCTTC
>NA|TRBV12-5|TRBJ1-4|NA
CAGKQARGGEKLFF
TGTGCTGGAAAGCAGGCCAGAGGGGGTGAAAAACTGTTTTTT
>NA|TRBV7-9|TRBJ2-1|NA
CASSPGGNEQFF
TGTGCCAGCAGCCCTGGGGGCAATGAGCAGTTCTTC
>NA|TRBV28|TRBJ2-4|NA
CASSSGSLLAKNIQYF
TGTGCCAGCAGTTCCGGGTCCCTTCTAGCCAAAAACATTCAGTACTTC
>TRBD1|TRBV6-6|TRBJ2-6|NA
CASSYLTGGGANVLTF
TGTGCCAGCAGTTACTTAACAGGGGGTGGGGCCAACGTCCTGACTTTC
>NA|TRBV18|TRBJ2-1|NA
CASSPPGRYNEQFF
TGTGCCAGCTCACCCCCGGGACGATACAATGAGCAGTTCTTC
>NA|TRBV30|TRBJ1-2|NA
CAWSVLPPQEGYTF
TGTGCCTGGAGTGTCCTCCCCCCCCAAGAGGGCTACACCTTC
>TRBD2|TRBV11-2|TRBJ2-7|NA
CASSLGGGSYEQYF
TGTGCCAGCAGCTTAGGCGGGGGATCTTACGAGCAGTACTTC
>NA|TRBV9|TRBJ2-7|NA
CASSPNSGGSEQYF
TGTGCCAGCAGCCCCAACTCTGGAGGATCCGAGCAGTACTTC
>TRBD1|TRBV30|TRBJ1-4|once
CAWSGTGREKLFF
TGTGCCTGGAGTGGGACAGGGAGAGAAAAACTGTTTTTT